This T cell receptor (beta chain) stems from a study of T cells in Graves' hyperthyroidism and ophthalmopathy. Germline assignment: CDR1 SGHAT and CDR2 FQNNGV. The CDR3 runs to 12 residues. Trimming took 4 bases from V and 8 from J, leaving 11 bases between them. At least ten counts were recorded for this clonotype. Regions amplified from RNA transcripts were the TCR beta CDR3 regions. HTBI primers drove first-round RT-PCR of the TCR CDR3. One entry per CDR3 protein results from TCRdb running MiXCR on the multiplex PCR reads. Of 350,000 to 450,000 distinct CDR3 sequences in the sample, approximately 13% were seen once.

The rearrangement uses TRBV11-2 and TRBJ1-1, with a possible D match to TRBD1 (5 bases). Sequenced input: blood. The sequence came from a woman aged 60 to 75 with Graves' hyperthyroidism. CDR3 amino acids: CASSSQGNEAFF. The CDR3 nucleotides read TGTGCCAGCAGCTCGCAGGGTAACGAAGCTTTCTTT. Full variable domain (remainder filled in from reference TRBV11-2 and TRBJ1-1): EAGVAQSPRYKIIEKRQSVAFWCNPISGHATLYWYQQILGQGPKLLIQFQNNGVVDDSQLPKDRFSAERLKGVDSTLKIQPAKLEDSAVYLCASSSQGNEAFFGQGTRLTVV.